A selection of T cell receptor beta chains follows, all from one sample in a study of blood T cell repertoires in COVID-19. Generated by immunoSEQ multiplex PCR, the TCRdb table keeps only in-frame clones and is missing some. This sample has some 150,000 clones, with roughly 84% found just once. Sequenced material: PBMCs or T cells enriched from blood (not recorded which). These receptors were obtained from a woman in her 50s who had been exposed to COVID-19. Both conserved end residues are part of each CDR3. D genes are given only for firm matches. Size is omitted from some rows. Given values are once, few, many or a class for expanded clones.

>TRBJ1-6|NA|TRBV15|NA
TGTGCCACCAGCAGAGACGAGGGTAAGGGTAATTCACCCCTCCACTTT
CATSRDEGKGNSPLHF
>TRBJ2-5|TRBD1|TRBV5-1|NA
TGCGCCAGCAGTCTTCGACAGGGGGCGAAGACCCAGTACTTC
CASSLRQGAKTQYF
>TRBJ2-7|TRBD1|TRBV7-6|NA
TGTGCCAGCAGCTTACGACAGGGGGCCCACGAGCAGTACTTC
CASSLRQGAHEQYF
>TRBJ2-5|TRBD2|TRBV13|NA
TGTGCCAGCAGACCTACCGGACTAGCGGGGGGGTCCATCCAAGAGACCCAGTACTTC
CASRPTGLAGGSIQETQYF
>TRBJ1-6|NA|TRBV5-1|NA
TGCGCCAGCAGCCTGGATGGGGGCCCGACGGGGTCACCCCTCCACTTT
CASSLDGGPTGSPLHF
>TRBJ2-1|TRBD2|TRBV14|NA
TGTGCCAGCAGCCTCCTAGCGGGGAAGTACAATGAGCAGTTCTTC
CASSLLAGKYNEQFF
>TRBJ1-2|NA|TRBV2|NA
TGTGCCAGCAATTCGGGGCCGAGGGGGGGGTACCCCTATGGCTACACCTTC
CASNSGPRGGYPYGYTF
>TRBJ1-1|NA|TRBV11-2|NA
TGTGCCAGCAGCTTACGGGAATTGGGGAACACTGAAGCTTTCTTT
CASSLRELGNTEAFF
>TRBJ1-2|NA|TRBV21-1|NA
TGTGCCAGCAGCAAAGTGCGGGACAGACCCTGCTTC
CASSKVRDRPCF
>TRBJ1-5|NA|TRBV12-1|NA
TGTGCCAGGGAGGGACTGGGGAATCAGCCCCAGCATTTT
CAREGLGNQPQHF
>TRBJ1-1|TRBD1|TRBV5-1|NA
TGCGCCAGCAGCGAGCCAGGGGGAGTTACTGAAGCTTTCTTT
CASSEPGGVTEAFF
>TRBJ2-7|NA|TRBV19|NA
TGTGCCAGTAGCCTAACCGCGGACTTCCTCTACGAGCAGTACTTC
CASSLTADFLYEQYF
>TRBJ2-3|TRBD2|TRBV9|NA
TGTGCCAGCAGCGTAGCCGGCGGGGGGCCCACAGATACGCAGTATTTT
CASSVAGGGPTDTQYF
>TRBJ2-7|TRBD2|TRBV7-8|NA
TGTGCCAGCAGCTTAGCGAGAAGCGGGGGGCGGATCGAGCAGTACTTC
CASSLARSGGRIEQYF
>TRBJ2-2|TRBD2|TRBV9|NA
TGTGCCAGCAGCGTAGGACTAGCCAACACCGGGGAGCTGTTTTTT
CASSVGLANTGELFF
>TRBJ2-1|TRBD2|TRBV7-2|once
TGTGCCAGCAGCTTAAAAGGTGGGACTAGACTCTACAATGAGCAGTTCTTC
CASSLKGGTRLYNEQFF
>TRBJ2-7|TRBD2|TRBV7-2|NA
TGTGCCAGCAGCTTCCCAGCGGGAGGGGGCGACGAGCAGTACTTC
CASSFPAGGGDEQYF
>TRBJ1-2|TRBD1|TRBV7-9|NA
TGTGCCAGCAGCTTAGGAGGGACAGGGAAGGGCTACACCTTC
CASSLGGTGKGYTF
>TRBJ1-2|TRBD1|TRBV5-6|NA
TGTGCCAGCAGCTTTGTCGGACAGGGGACTAACTATGGCTACACCTTC
CASSFVGQGTNYGYTF
>TRBJ2-7|TRBD1|TRBV7-2|NA
TGTGCCAGCAGACCGACAGGGGCTCACGAGCAGTACTTC
CASRPTGAHEQYF
>TRBJ1-1|TRBD1|TRBV6-5|NA
TGTGCCAGCAGTACTTCACAGGGGGCCACTGAAGCTTTCTTT
CASSTSQGATEAFF
>TRBJ2-7|NA|TRBV7-6|NA
TGTGCCAGCAGACCAAGTGGGGGAGGCGAGCAGTACTTC
CASRPSGGGEQYF
>TRBJ1-1|TRBD1|TRBV2|NA
TGTGCCAGCAGGGATTCAATGACAGGGAGTTTCACTGAAGCTTTCTTT
CASRDSMTGSFTEAFF
>TRBJ1-6|NA|TRBV9|NA
TGTGCCAGCAGCGGGGGCCCCGGAGTGGGCAGTTCACCCCTCCACTTT
CASSGGPGVGSSPLHF
>TRBJ1-3|NA|TRBV7-2|NA
TGTGCCAGCAAGAAGGGAGGAACTGGAAACACCATATATTTT
CASKKGGTGNTIYF